This TCR beta chain was identified during a study of cytomegalovirus exposure and HLA in healthy donors. Study-wide results and limits: Overall, roughly 160 TCR beta chains were annotated as cytomegalovirus-associated.

Researchers ran the PCR with 60 Vbeta and 13 Jbeta primers. Sequencing used immunoSEQ multiplex PCR; TCRdb keeps in-frame clones, though not all of them. Of 95,000 to 150,000 clones in the sample, over 15% were seen once. This clone was seen a few times. Its antigen is unidentified. V was clipped by 5 bases and J by 5 bases; unmatched bases: 3. Germline CDR1 reads SGHRS; CDR2 reads YFSETQ. There are 12 residues in the CDR3. The source is a woman under 30 in good health and CMV-seronegative. Sequencing used PBMCs. This rearrangement joins TRBV5-1 to TRBJ2-7; 8 bases fit TRBD1. In DNA form, the CDR3 reads TGCGCCAGCAGGGTGACAGGGGACGAGCAGTACTTC. Its translation is CASRVTGDEQYF.